This T cell receptor (beta chain) emerged from a study of CD8+CD57+ T cells in acquired aplastic anemia. On the study more broadly: The study obtained an average of around 3.4 ug of DNA from sorted CD4+ and CD8+ cells. There were roughly 9.8 million reads, on average, for CD4+ cells from healthy donors. Study findings and constraints: The study identified under 30 CD8+ CDR3 sequences shared by patients and controls. No significant patient-versus-control difference appeared in CD8+ Simpson's diversity.

TCR beta VDJ and CDR3 were profiled, and genomic DNA was the template. TCRdb used MiXCR to reprocess the reads, holding one entry per CDR3 protein. This table has about 35,000 distinct CDR3 sequences, roughly three quarters appearing once. CDR1 is MGHDK and CDR2 is SYGVNS in the germline V gene. V lost 7 bases and J lost 2, with 11 bases in between. There are 13 residues in the CDR3. As to this clonotype: Antigen specificity is unknown.

The chain combines TRBV25-1 with TRBJ2-5, with D possibly TRBD1 on 5 matching bases. This TCR derives from a human donor in good health, serving as a control. The sample comprised sorted CD4+, CD8+, or CD8+CD57+ T cells (not recorded which) from PBMCs. The CDR3 reads CASNLQGQETQYF. The CDR3 nucleotides read TGTGCCAGCAATTTGCAGGGTCAAGAGACCCAGTACTTC.